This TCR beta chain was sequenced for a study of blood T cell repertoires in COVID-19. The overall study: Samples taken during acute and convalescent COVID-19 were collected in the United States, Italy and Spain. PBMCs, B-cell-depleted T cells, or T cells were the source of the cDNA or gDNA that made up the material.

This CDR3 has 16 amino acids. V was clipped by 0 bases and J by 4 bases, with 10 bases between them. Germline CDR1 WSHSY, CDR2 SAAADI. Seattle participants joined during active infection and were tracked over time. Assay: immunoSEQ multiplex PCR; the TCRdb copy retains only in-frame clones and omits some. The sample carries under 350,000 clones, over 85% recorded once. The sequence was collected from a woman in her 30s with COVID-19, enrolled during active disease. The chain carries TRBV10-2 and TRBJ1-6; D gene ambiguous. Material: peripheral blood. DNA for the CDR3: TGCGCCAGCAGTGAGTCGGGCAGACCTTATAATTCACCCCTCCACTTT. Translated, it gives CASSESGRPYNSPLHF.